These 6 T cell receptor beta chains were all obtained from the same sample, sequenced in a study of blood T cell repertoires in COVID-19. Produced via immunoSEQ multiplex PCR; TCRdb's table is partial and in-frame only. The sample has roughly 130,000 clones, about 80% seen once. Sequencing used peripheral blood. These receptors were collected from a woman aged 50 to 65 with acute or convalescent COVID-19.

The chain uses TRBV19 and TRBJ2-7; 9 bases map to TRBD1. In germline, CDR1 is LNHDA, CDR2 SQIVND (reference sequence). The length of the CDR3 is 15 residues. V gave up 6 bases and J gave up 3 bases; unmatched junction bases: 9. In DNA form, the CDR3 reads TGTGCCAGTAGCTCCTTACAGGGGGCCCACTACGAGCAGTACTTC. Translated, it gives CASSSLQGAHYEQYF.

This chain uses TRBV5-6 with TRBJ2-1, with a weak D call TRBD1 (6 bases). The CDR3 sequence is 16 residues long. Germline CDR1 is SGHDT and CDR2 is YYEEEE. With 4 bases removed from V and 6 bases from J, the gap between germline ends came to 20 bases. The CDR3 here is CASSKRDTLGINEQFF. The CDR3 DNA sequence: TGTGCCAGCAGCAAGAGGGACACCCTGGGGATCAATGAGCAGTTCTTC.

V is TRBV10-3 and J is TRBJ2-1; 9 bases match TRBD2. Germline lookup yields CDR1 ENHRY and CDR2 SYGVKD. The CDR3 covers 13 residues. The J segment lost 5 bases and the V segment lost 6 bases, leaving 2 bases of the junction unmatched. CDR3 in amino acids: CAIRTSGHNEQFF. As DNA, the CDR3 is TGTGCCATCAGGACTAGCGGTCACAATGAGCAGTTCTTC.

V usage is TRBV6-5 and J usage is TRBJ1-1; perhaps TRBD1 as D (5 bases). Germline V gives CDR1 MNHEY, CDR2 SVGAGI. Trimming took 7 bases from V and 2 from J, leaving 14 bases between them. The CDR3 totals 14 residues. DNA of the CDR3: TGTGCCAGCACCCCAGGACAAGCCAACACTGAAGCTTTCTTT. Protein sequence: CASTPGQANTEAFF.

This rearrangement joins TRBV6-5 to TRBJ2-2; D call uncertain. From germline, CDR1 is MNHEY and CDR2 SVGAGI. The CDR3 covers 13 residues. V lost 7 bases and J 5 bases, leaving 11 bases between the germline ends. This chain's CDR3 is CASISVKTGELFF. In DNA form, the CDR3 reads TGTGCCAGCATTTCGGTGAAGACCGGGGAGCTGTTTTTT.

The genes are TRBV18 and TRBJ1-6; TRBD1 aligns across 8 bases. Germline V gives CDR1 KGHSH, CDR2 LQKENI. V lost 3 bases and J lost 7; bases outside the gene matches: 5. The CDR3 has 15 residues. This chain's CDR3 is CASSPLTGENSPLHF. The DNA for the CDR3 is TGTGCCAGCTCACCGCTGACAGGGGAGAATTCACCCCTCCACTTT.